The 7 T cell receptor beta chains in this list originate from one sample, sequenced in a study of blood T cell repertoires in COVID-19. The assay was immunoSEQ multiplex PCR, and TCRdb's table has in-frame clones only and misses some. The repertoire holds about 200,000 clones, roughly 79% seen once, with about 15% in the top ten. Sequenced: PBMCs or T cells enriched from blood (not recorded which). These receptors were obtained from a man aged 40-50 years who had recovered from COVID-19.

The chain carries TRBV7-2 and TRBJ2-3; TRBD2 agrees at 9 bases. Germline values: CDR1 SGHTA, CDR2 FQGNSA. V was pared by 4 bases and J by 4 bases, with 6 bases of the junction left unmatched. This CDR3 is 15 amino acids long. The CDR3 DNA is TGTGCCAGCAGCTGGGTGGCGGGGGGGGCAGATACGCAGTATTTT. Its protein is CASSWVAGGADTQYF.

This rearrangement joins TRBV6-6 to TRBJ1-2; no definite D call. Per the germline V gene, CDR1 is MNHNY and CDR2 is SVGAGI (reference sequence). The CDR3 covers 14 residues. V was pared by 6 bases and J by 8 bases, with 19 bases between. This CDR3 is CASSSGPPGWGYTF. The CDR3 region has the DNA TGTGCCAGCAGCTCTGGGCCCCCCGGTTGGGGCTACACCTTC.

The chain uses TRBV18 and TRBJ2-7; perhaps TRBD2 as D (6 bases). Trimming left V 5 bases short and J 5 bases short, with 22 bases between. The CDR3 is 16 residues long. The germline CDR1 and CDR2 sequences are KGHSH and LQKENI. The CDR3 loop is CASSDWRGLDPHEQYF. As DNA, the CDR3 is TGTGCCAGCTCAGACTGGCGGGGACTCGACCCCCACGAGCAGTACTTC.

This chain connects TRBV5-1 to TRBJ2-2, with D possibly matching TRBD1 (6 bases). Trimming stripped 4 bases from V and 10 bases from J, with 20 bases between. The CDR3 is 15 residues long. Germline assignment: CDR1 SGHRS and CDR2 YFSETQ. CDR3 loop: CASSAQTGTEEELFF. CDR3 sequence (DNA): TGCGCCAGCAGCGCCCAAACAGGGACCGAGGAGGAGCTGTTTTTT.

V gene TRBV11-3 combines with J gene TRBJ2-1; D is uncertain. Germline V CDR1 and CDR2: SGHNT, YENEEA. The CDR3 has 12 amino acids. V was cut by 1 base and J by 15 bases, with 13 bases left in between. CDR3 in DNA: TGTGCCAGCAGCTTAGGGTCGGAGCGTTTGTTCTTC. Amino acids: CASSLGSERLFF. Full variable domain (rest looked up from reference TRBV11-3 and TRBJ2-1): EAGVVQSPRYKIIEKKQPVAFWCNPISGHNTLYWYLQNLGQGPELLIRYENEEAVDDSQLPKDRFSAERLKGVDSTLKIQPAELGDSAVYLCASSLGSERLFFGPGTRLTVL.

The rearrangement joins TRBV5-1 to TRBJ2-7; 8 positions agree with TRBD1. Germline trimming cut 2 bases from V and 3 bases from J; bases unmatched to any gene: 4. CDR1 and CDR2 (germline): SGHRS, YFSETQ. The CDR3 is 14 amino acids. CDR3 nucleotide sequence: TGCGCCAGCAGCTTTCTGGACAGGGACTACGAGCAGTACTTC. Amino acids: CASSFLDRDYEQYF.

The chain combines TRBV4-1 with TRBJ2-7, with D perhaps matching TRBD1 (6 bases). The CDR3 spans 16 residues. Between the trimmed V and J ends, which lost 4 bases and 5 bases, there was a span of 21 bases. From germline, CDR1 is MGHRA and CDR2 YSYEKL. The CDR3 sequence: CASSPKSSTGSHEQYF. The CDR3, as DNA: TGCGCCAGCAGCCCCAAATCCTCGACAGGTAGCCACGAGCAGTACTTC.